Relative to its sample, the clone carrying this T cell receptor beta chain is medium-sized. Its cognate antigen is unknown. MiXCR, run by TCRdb on the 5' RACE reads, gives a single entry per CDR3 protein. The table includes 9,500 to 12,000 distinct CDR3 sequences, 9.5% to 13% detected once. The sample comes from a study of spatial heterogeneity in lung cancer. Per germline, CDR1 DFQATT and CDR2 SNEGSKA (reference sequence). There are 14 residues in the CDR3. V gave up 6 bases and J gave up 9 bases, with 21 bases separating them. Findings and limits, study-wide: Tracking of tumor mutation counts was seen in expanded intratumoral alpha and beta TCR counts.

As to time point: sample taken at primary tumor resection. V usage is TRBV20-1 and J usage is TRBJ2-1; no clear D. Sequencing used lung tumor tissue, obtained at surgery. The sequence was collected from a female donor with early-stage non-small cell lung cancer. This CDR3 reads CSALGASGVGEQFF. Here the CDR3 DNA reads TGCAGTGCCCTGGGTGCGTCGGGTGTAGGTGAGCAGTTCTTC.